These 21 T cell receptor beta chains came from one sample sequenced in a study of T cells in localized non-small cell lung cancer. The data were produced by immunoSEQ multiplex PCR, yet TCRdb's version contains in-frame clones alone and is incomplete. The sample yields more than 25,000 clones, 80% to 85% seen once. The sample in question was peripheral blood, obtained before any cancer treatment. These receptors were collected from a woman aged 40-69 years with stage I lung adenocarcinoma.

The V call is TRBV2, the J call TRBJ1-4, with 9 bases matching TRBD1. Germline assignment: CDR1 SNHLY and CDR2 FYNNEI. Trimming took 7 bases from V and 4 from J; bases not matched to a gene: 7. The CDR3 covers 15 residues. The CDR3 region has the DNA TGTGCCAGCACTCCGGGACAGGGTTTTAATGAAAAACTGTTTTTT. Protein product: CASTPGQGFNEKLFF.

For the CDR3, the DNA is TGTGCCAGTAGTATAGATTCCGAGTCTGAAAAACTGTTTTTT. It encodes CASSIDSESEKLFF. The chain links TRBV19 to TRBJ1-4; D is unresolved. CDR1 is LNHDA and CDR2 is SQIVND in the germline V gene (reference sequence). The germline V and J ends were trimmed by 0 bases and 7 bases, with 9 bases remaining between them. The CDR3 has 14 residues.

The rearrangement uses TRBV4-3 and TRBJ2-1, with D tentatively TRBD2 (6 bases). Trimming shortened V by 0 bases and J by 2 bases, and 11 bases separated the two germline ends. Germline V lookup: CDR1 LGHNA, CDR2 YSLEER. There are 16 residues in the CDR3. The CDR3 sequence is CASSQDSGGAYNEQFF. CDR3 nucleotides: TGCGCCAGCAGCCAAGATTCCGGAGGGGCCTACAATGAGCAGTTCTTC.

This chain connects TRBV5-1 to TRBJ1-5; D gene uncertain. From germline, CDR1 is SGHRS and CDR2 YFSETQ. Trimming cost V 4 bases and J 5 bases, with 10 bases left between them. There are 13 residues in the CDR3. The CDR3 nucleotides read TGCGCCAGCAGCGCGGACCGGGATCAGCCCCAGCATTTT. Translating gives CASSADRDQPQHF.

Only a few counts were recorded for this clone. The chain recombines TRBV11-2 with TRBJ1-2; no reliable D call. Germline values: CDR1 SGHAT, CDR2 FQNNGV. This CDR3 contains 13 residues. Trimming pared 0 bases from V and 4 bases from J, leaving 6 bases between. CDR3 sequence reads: CASSLEGAYGYTF. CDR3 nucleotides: TGTGCCAGCAGCTTAGAGGGAGCCTATGGCTACACCTTC.

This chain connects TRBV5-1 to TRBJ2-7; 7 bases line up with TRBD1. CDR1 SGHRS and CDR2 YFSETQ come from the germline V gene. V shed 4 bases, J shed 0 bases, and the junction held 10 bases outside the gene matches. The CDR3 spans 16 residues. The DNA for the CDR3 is TGCGCCAGCAGCACGGGGACAGTCGGACCCTCCTACGAGCAGTACTTC. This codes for CASSTGTVGPSYEQYF.

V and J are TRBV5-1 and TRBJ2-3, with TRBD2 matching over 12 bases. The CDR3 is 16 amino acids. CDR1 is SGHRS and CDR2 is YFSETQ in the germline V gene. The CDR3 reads CASAESSGGASDTQYF. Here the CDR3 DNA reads TGCGCGTCCGCAGAATCTAGCGGGGGGGCATCCGATACGCAGTATTTT.

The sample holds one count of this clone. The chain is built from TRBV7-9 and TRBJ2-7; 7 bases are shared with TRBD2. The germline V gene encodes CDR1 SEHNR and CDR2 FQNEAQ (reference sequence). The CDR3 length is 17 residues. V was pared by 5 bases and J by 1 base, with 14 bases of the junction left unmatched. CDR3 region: CASSPVRRLAVSYEQYF. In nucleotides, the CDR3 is TGTGCCAGCAGCCCGGTGCGGCGGCTAGCGGTTTCCTACGAGCAGTACTTC.

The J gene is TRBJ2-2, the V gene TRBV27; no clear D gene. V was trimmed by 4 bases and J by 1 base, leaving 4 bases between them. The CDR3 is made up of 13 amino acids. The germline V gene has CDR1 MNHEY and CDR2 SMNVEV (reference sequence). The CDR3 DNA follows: TGTGCCAGCAGTTGGGGGAACACCGGGGAGCTGTTTTTT. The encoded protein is CASSWGNTGELFF.

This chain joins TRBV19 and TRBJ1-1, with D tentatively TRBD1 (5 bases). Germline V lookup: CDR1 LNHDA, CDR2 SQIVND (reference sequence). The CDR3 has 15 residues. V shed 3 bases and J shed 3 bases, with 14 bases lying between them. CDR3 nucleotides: TGTGCCAGTAGTATGGGGGGGACTGCCGACACTGAAGCTTTCTTT. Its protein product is CASSMGGTADTEAFF.

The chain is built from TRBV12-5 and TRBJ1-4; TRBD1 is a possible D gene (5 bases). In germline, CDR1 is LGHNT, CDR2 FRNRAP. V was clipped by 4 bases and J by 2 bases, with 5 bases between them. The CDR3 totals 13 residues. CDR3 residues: CASGWGTNEKLFF. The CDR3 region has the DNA TGTGCTAGTGGTTGGGGGACTAATGAAAAACTGTTTTTT.

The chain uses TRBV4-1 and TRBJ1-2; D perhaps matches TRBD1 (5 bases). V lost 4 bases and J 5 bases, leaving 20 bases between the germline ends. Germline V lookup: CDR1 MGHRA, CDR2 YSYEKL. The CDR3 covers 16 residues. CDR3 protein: CASSPSIGTGGYGYTF. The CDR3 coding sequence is TGCGCCAGCAGCCCGTCCATAGGGACCGGAGGTTATGGCTACACCTTC.

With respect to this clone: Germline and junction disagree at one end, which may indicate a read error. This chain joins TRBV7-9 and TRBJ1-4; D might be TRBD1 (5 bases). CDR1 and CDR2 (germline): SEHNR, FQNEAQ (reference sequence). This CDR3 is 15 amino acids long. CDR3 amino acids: CACSLNSGVTEKLFF. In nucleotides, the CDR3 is TGTGCCTGCAGCTTAAATTCGGGGGTAACTGAAAAACTGTTTTTT.

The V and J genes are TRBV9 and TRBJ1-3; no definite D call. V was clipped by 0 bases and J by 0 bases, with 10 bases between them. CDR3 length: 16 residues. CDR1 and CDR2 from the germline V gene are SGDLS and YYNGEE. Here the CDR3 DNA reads TGTGCCAGCAGCGTAGCTCAGGTCCACTCTGGAAACACCATATATTTT. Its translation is CASSVAQVHSGNTIYF.

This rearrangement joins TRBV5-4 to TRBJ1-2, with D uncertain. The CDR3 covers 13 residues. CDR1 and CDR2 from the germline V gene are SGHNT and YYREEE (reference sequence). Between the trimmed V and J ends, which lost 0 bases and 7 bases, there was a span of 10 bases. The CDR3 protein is CASSLEARSGYTF. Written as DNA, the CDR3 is TGTGCCAGCAGCTTGGAGGCTCGGAGTGGCTACACCTTC.

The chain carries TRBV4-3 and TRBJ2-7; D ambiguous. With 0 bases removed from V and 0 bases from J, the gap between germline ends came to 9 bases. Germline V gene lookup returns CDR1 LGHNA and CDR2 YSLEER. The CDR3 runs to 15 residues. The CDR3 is CASSQEAASSYEQYF. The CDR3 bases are TGCGCCAGCAGCCAAGAGGCGGCCAGCTCCTACGAGCAGTACTTC.

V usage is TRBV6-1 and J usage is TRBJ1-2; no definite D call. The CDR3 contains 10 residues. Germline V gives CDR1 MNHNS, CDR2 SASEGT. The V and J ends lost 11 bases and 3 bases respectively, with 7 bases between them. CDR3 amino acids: CAAGDYGYTF. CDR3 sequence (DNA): TGTGCCGCGGGCGACTATGGCTACACCTTC.

CDR3 nucleotides: TGTGCCAGCAGCTTAGTTTCCCGAGAAAATGGCAATCAGCCCCAGCATTTT. It specifies CASSLVSRENGNQPQHF. The chain links TRBV7-9 to TRBJ1-5; no firm D call. This CDR3 has 17 residues. Germline loops: CDR1 SEHNR, CDR2 FQNEAQ (reference sequence). The V end lost 1 base, the J end lost 2 bases, and 15 bases lay between the germline ends.

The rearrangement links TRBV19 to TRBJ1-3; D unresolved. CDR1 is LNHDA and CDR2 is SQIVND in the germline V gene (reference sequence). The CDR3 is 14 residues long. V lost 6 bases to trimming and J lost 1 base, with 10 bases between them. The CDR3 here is CASSPLGSGNTIYF. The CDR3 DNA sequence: TGTGCCAGTAGCCCTCTCGGGTCTGGAAACACCATATATTTT.

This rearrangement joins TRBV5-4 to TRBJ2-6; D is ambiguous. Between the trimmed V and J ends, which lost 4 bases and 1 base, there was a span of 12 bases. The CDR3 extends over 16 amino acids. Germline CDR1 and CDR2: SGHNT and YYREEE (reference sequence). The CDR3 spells CASSLEYKSGANVLTF. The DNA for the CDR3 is TGTGCCAGCAGCCTAGAATATAAATCTGGGGCCAACGTCCTGACTTTC.

CDR3 loop: CASSLAGAYNEQFF. DNA for the CDR3: TGTGCCAGCAGCTTGGCGGGGGCCTACAATGAGCAGTTCTTC. The chain carries TRBV5-6 and TRBJ2-1, with D possibly matching TRBD2 (6 bases). From germline, CDR1 is SGHDT and CDR2 YYEEEE. The CDR3 length is 14 residues. With 0 bases removed from V and 2 bases from J, the gap between germline ends came to 6 bases.